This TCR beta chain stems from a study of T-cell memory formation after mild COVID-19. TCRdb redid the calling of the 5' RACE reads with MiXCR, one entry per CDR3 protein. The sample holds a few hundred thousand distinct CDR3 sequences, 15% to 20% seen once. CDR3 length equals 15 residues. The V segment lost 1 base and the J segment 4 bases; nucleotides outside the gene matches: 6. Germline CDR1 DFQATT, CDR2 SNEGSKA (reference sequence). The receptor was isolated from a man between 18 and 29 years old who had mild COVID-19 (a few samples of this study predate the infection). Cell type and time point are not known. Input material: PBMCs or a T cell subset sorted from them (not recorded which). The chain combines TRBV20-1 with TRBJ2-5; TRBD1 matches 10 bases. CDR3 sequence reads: CSARVSWTGGETQYF. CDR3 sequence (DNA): TGCAGTGCTAGAGTCTCGTGGACAGGGGGAGAGACCCAGTACTTC.